These 10 T cell receptor beta chains share one sample of origin, sequenced in a study of post-analysis software for immune sequencing data. The study, taken as a whole, reports: Included in a set of about 5 TRBV segments more frequent in patients than controls were TRBV5-6, TRBV5-1 and TRBV20-1.

These TCRs are of unknown antigen specificity. Researchers reported that TCR beta cDNA libraries carried unique molecular identifiers. TCRdb used MiXCR to reprocess the PCR reads, holding one entry per CDR3 protein. The top ten hold more than 0.45% of the sample, which has hundreds of thousands of distinct CDR3 sequences, roughly 27% seen once. The sequenced material came from blood. These TCRs come from a girl aged 5-17 years with multiple sclerosis.

This clonotype was seen only a few times. The chain has TRBV9 and TRBJ2-1; D might be TRBD1 (6 bases). The CDR3 covers 16 residues. V lost 5 bases and J 4 bases, leaving 19 bases between the germline ends. Germline CDR1 reads SGDLS; CDR2 reads YYNGEE. The DNA of the CDR3 is TGTGCCAGCAGTGAGTGGGGGCAGAAGAGATACAATGAGCAGTTCTTC. Amino acid sequence: CASSEWGQKRYNEQFF.

The chain couples TRBV5-1 to TRBJ2-1, with 8 nucleotides matching TRBD2. From germline, CDR1 is SGHRS and CDR2 YFSETQ. V was pared by 0 bases and J by 7 bases, with 6 bases of the junction left unmatched. The CDR3 spans 15 residues. The CDR3 nucleotides are TGCGCCAGCAGCTTGGCCGGGACTAGTAGGAATGAGCAGTTCTTC. Residues: CASSLAGTSRNEQFF.

The genes are TRBV6-5 and TRBJ2-7; 13 nucleotides match TRBD2. V was clipped by 5 bases and J by 3 bases; unmatched bases: 7. In germline, CDR1 is MNHEY, CDR2 SVGAGI. The CDR3 is 16 amino acids. This CDR3 reads CASSRPRLAGGYEQYF. For the CDR3, the DNA is TGTGCCAGCAGTCGACCAAGACTAGCGGGAGGCTACGAGCAGTACTTC.

The rearrangement joins TRBV7-8 to TRBJ2-7; either TRBD1 or TRBD2 may supply D (5 bases each). The CDR3 runs 15 residues. Germline V gene sequence: CDR1 SGHVS, CDR2 FQNEAQ. Trimming shortened V by 1 base and J by 7 bases, and 17 bases separated the two germline ends. The CDR3 DNA follows: TGTGCCAGCAGCTTAGTCGGCTTCCGGGGCAATGAGCAGTACTTC. Translated, it gives CASSLVGFRGNEQYF.

The chain couples TRBV7-2 to TRBJ2-4; no clear D gene. V lost 1 base, J lost 6 bases, and 10 bases lay in between. The CDR3 has 14 residues. Germline V gene data show CDR1 as SGHTA and CDR2 as FQGNSA. The CDR3 loop reads CASSLDYRGNIQYF. The CDR3 DNA follows: TGTGCCAGCAGCTTAGACTACCGAGGAAACATTCAGTACTTC. The complete variable domain, with remaining parts taken from reference TRBV7-2 and TRBJ2-4, reads GAGVSQSPSNKVTEKGKDVELRCDPISGHTALYWYRQSLGQGLEFLIYFQGNSAPDKSGLPSDRFSAERTGGSVSTLTIQRTQQEDSAVYLCASSLDYRGNIQYFGAGTRLSVL.

This clonotype was recorded a few times. V gene TRBV6-5 combines with J gene TRBJ2-4; D remains ambiguous. Trimming removed 2 bases from V and 0 bases from J, with 11 bases in between. CDR3 length: 16 amino acids. CDR1 MNHEY and CDR2 SVGAGI come from the germline V gene. CDR3 in amino acids: CASSYGPRGAKNIQYF. The CDR3 DNA follows: TGTGCCAGCAGTTACGGTCCACGAGGAGCCAAAAACATTCAGTACTTC.

The genes are TRBV18 and TRBJ1-1; possible D gene TRBD1, 6 bases. Looked up from germline, CDR1 is KGHSH and CDR2 is LQKENI. Trimming cost V 0 bases and J 1 base, with 15 bases left between them. The CDR3 runs to 17 residues. The CDR3 DNA reads as TGTGCCAGCTCACCACCGTGGGGGCAGGGGCGGAACACTGAAGCTTTCTTT. Protein product: CASSPPWGQGRNTEAFF.

This clonotype occurred a few times. This chain connects TRBV5-1 to TRBJ2-3; 8 positions agree with TRBD2. Germline V gives CDR1 SGHRS, CDR2 YFSETQ. This CDR3 is 16 amino acids long. J lost 2 bases, V lost 0 bases, and 5 bases had no gene match. The CDR3 spells CASSLALAGATDTQYF. The CDR3 DNA follows: TGCGCCAGCAGCTTGGCCCTAGCGGGCGCCACAGATACGCAGTATTTT.

The V gene is TRBV6-5, the J gene TRBJ2-5; perhaps D is TRBD1 or TRBD2 (5 bases each). Germline V CDR1 and CDR2: MNHEY, SVGAGI. CDR3 length: 14 residues. V was trimmed by 0 bases and J by 11 bases, leaving 16 bases between them. The CDR3 protein is CASSYSIGGGEQYF. The CDR3 nucleotides are TGTGCCAGCAGTTACTCGATAGGTGGGGGTGAGCAGTACTTC.

The chain recombines TRBV28 with TRBJ2-1; D possibly corresponds to TRBD2 (6 bases). Germline CDR1 reads MDHEN; CDR2 reads SYDVKM. The CDR3 consists of 14 residues. The germline V and J ends were trimmed by 5 bases and 8 bases, with 16 bases remaining between them. CDR3 protein: CASSPGGDADEQFF. CDR3 sequence (DNA): TGTGCCAGCAGTCCCGGCGGGGACGCCGATGAGCAGTTCTTC. Using reference TRBV28 and TRBJ2-1 for the parts outside the CDR3, the full variable domain is DVKVTQSSRYLVKRTGEKVFLECVQDMDHENMFWYRQDPGLGLRLIYFSYDVKMKEKGDIPEGYSVSREKKERFSLILESASTNQTSMYLCASSPGGDADEQFFGPGTRLTVL.